The clone carrying this T cell receptor (beta chain) was picked up a small number of times. Its target is not known. MiXCR, applied by TCRdb to the 5' RACE reads, yields one record per CDR3 protein. Of 400,000 to 650,000 distinct CDR3 sequences listed, less than 25% are singletons. The sample is drawn from a study of identical twins. Study-wide results and caveats: Zero-insertion analyses were open to partial confounding by invariant MAIT and iNKT cells.

V lost 2 bases, J lost 6 bases, and 8 bases lay in between. Germline V gene sequence: CDR1 ENHRY, CDR2 SYGVKD. This CDR3 has 12 amino acids. The data were also submitted as part of a second study, on T cells expressing NK-cell markers. That source adds: Among CD8+ T cells from several donors, dominant NKG2C+ clonotypes accounted for roughly 1.0-7.0%.

Input material: CD4+ T cells sorted from blood. The source is a woman between 18 and 29 years old in good health. This sequence joins TRBV10-3 and TRBJ2-7; D possibly matches TRBD1 or TRBD2 (5 bases each). The CDR3 sequence is CAISEGGSEQYF. The CDR3 region has the DNA TGTGCCATCAGTGAGGGGGGAAGCGAGCAGTACTTC.